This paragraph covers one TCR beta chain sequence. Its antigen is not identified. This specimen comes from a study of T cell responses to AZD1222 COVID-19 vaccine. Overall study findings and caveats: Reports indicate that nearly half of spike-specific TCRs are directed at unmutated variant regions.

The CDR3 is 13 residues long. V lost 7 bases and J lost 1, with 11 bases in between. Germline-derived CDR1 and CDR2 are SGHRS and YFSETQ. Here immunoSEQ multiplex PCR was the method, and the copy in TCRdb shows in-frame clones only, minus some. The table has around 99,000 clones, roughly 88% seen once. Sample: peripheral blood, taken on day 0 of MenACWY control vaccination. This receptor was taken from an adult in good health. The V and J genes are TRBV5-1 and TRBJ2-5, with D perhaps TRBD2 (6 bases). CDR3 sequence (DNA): TGCGCCAGCGCGGGGAATATCCAAGAGACCCAGTACTTC. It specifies CASAGNIQETQYF.